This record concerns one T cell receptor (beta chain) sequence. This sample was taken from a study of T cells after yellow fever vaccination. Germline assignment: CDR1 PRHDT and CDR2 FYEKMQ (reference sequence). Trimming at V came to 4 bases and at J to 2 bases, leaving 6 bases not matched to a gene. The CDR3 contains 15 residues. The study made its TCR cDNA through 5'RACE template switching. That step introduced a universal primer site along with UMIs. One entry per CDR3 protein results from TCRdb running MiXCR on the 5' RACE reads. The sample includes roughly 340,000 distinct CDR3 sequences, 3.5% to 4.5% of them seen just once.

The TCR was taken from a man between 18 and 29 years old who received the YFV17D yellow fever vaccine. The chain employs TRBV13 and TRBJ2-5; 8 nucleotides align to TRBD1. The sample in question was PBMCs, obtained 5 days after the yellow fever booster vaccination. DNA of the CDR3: TGTGCCAGCAGCTCACCCCGGACAGGGCAAGAGACCCAGTACTTC. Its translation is CASSSPRTGQETQYF.